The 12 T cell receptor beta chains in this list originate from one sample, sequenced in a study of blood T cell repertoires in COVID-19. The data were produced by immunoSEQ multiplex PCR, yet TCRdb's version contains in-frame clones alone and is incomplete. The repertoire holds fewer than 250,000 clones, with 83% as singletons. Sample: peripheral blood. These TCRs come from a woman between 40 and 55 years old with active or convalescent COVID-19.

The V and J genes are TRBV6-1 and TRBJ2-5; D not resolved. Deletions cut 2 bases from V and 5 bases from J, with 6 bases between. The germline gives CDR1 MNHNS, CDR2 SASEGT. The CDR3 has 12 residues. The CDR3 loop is CASSESLETQYF. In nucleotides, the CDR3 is TGTGCCAGCAGTGAATCCCTGGAGACCCAGTACTTC.

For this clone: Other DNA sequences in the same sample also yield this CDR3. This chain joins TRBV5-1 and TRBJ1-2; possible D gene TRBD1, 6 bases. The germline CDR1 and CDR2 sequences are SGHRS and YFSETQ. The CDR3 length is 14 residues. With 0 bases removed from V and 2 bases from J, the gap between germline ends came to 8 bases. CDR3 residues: CASSLGQANYGYTF. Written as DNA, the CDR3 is TGCGCCAGCAGCTTGGGACAGGCGAACTATGGCTACACCTTC.

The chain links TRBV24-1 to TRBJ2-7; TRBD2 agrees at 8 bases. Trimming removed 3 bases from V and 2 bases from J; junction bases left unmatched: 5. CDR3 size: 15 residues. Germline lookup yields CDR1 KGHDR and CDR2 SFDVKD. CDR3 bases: TGTGCCACCAGTGATGACGGGGGGGATACCTACGAGCAGTACTTC. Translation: CATSDDGGDTYEQYF.

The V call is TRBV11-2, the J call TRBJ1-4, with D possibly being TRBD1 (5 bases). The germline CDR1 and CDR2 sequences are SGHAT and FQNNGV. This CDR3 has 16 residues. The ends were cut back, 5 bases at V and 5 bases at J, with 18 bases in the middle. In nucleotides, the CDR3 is TGTGCCAGCAGCAAACGTCGACAGATATCCAATGAAAAACTGTTTTTT. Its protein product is CASSKRRQISNEKLFF.

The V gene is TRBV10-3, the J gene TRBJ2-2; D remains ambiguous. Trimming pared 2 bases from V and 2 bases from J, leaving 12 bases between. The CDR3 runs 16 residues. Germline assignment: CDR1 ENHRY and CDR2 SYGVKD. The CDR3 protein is CAISERHSINTGELFF. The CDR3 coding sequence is TGTGCCATCAGTGAGAGACATTCTATCAACACCGGGGAGCTGTTTTTT.

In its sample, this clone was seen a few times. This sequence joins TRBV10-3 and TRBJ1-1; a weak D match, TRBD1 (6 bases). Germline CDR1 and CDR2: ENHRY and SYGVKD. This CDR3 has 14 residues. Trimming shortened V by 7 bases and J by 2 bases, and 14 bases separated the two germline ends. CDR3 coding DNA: TGTGCCATCATATCTGACAGGCTCAACACTGAAGCTTTCTTT. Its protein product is CAIISDRLNTEAFF.

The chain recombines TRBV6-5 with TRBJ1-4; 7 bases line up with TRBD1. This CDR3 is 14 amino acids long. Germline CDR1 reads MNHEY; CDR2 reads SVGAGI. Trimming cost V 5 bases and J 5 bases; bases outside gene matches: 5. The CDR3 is CASSKGAENEKLFF. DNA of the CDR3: TGTGCCAGCAGTAAGGGGGCGGAAAATGAAAAACTGTTTTTT.

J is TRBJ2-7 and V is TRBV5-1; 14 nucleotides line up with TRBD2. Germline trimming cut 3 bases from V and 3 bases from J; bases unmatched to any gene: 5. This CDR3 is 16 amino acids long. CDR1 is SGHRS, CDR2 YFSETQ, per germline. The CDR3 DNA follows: TGCGCCAGCAGCTCGGGACTAGCGGGGGCCTTCTACGAGCAGTACTTC. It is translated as CASSSGLAGAFYEQYF.

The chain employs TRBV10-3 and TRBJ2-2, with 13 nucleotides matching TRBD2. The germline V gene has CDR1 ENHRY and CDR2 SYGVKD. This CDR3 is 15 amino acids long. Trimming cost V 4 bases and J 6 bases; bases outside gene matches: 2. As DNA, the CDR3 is TGTGCCATCAGTGGGACTAGCGGGGGAGCCGGGGAGCTGTTTTTT. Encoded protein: CAISGTSGGAGELFF.

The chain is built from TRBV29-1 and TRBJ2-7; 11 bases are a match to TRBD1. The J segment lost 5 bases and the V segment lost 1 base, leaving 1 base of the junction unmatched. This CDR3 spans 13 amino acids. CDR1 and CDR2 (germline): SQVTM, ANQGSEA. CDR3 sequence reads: CSVEGTGGHEQYF. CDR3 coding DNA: TGCAGCGTTGAAGGGACAGGGGGCCACGAGCAGTACTTC.

This CDR3 reads CAWSAGTGARAFF. The CDR3 DNA reads TGTGCCTGGAGTGCCGGTACAGGGGCCCGAGCTTTCTTT. The chain employs TRBV30 and TRBJ1-1; 7 bases are a match to TRBD1. With 1 base clipped from V and 10 bases from J, the junction kept 9 bases outside the gene matches. The germline V gene encodes CDR1 GTSNPN and CDR2 SVGIG (reference sequence). This CDR3 is 13 amino acids long. Together with reference TRBV30 and TRBJ1-1, the CDR3 gives the full variable domain: SQTIHQWPATLVQPVGSPLSLECTVEGTSNPNLYWYRQAAGRGLQLLFYSVGIGQISSEVPQNLSASRPQDRQFILSSKKLLLSDSGFYLCAWSAGTGARAFFGQGTRLTVV.

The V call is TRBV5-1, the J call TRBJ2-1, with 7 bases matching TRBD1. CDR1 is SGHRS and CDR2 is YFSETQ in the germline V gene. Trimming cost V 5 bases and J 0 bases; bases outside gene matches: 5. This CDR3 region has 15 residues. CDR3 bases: TGCGCCAGCAGAGTCGGGACAGCCTCCTACAATGAGCAGTTCTTC. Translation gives CASRVGTASYNEQFF. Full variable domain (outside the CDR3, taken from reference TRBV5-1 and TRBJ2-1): KAGVTQTPRYLIKTRGQQVTLSCSPISGHRSVSWYQQTPGQGLQFLFEYFSETQRNKGNFPGRFSGRQFSNSRSEMNVSTLELGDSALYLCASRVGTASYNEQFFGPGTRLTVL.